The 28 T cell receptor beta chains in this list originate from one sample, sequenced in a study of Ad26.COV2.S vaccination and SARS-CoV-2 variants. Indicated treatment: around 19 received Ad26.COV2.S at low or high dose, single or two shots; roughly five received placebo; per-sample allocation not given. The investigators took samples on day 63 after the first vaccine or placebo injection. Some clones are missing from TCRdb's copy, which holds only in-frame ones; the method was immunoSEQ multiplex PCR. Here the sample spans fewer than 300,000 clones, 70% to 90% being singletons. The sample here was peripheral blood, taken in a trial of Ad26.COV2.S vaccine versus placebo. The source of these receptors is a person between 18 and 65 years old who received the Ad26.COV2.S COVID-19 vaccine or a placebo.

V is TRBV6-2 or TRBV6-3 and J is TRBJ1-1; TRBD1 is a possible D gene (6 bases). This CDR3 region has 13 residues. Trimming left V 2 bases short and J 7 bases short, with 11 bases between. Germline CDR1 is MNHEY and CDR2 is SVGEGT. CDR3 nucleotide sequence: TGTGCCAGCAGTTACCTAGGGGGGAGTGAAGCTTTCTTT. Translated, it gives CASSYLGGSEAFF.

The chain carries TRBV20-1 and TRBJ2-7; D is possibly TRBD2 (6 bases). V was clipped by 3 bases and J by 5 bases, with 14 bases between them. The germline CDR1 and CDR2 sequences are DFQATT and SNEGSKA (reference sequence). This CDR3 has 13 residues. The CDR3 coding sequence is TGCAGTGCTAGTGTGCTAGCGCAGGACGAGCAGTACTTC. Protein product: CSASVLAQDEQYF.

This clone has just a few counts. J is TRBJ1-4 and V is TRBV7-9; TRBD1 is a possible D gene (6 bases). CDR1 is SEHNR and CDR2 is FQNEAQ in the germline V gene (reference sequence). The CDR3 is 15 residues long. Trimming pared 5 bases from V and 3 bases from J, leaving 13 bases between. CDR3 DNA: TGTGCCAGCAGCCCTCCGGGGGCCTCTAATGAAAAACTGTTTTTT. Translated, it gives CASSPPGASNEKLFF.

The chain is built from TRBV5-1 and TRBJ2-7; no firm D call. V lost 6 bases, J lost 4 bases, and 20 bases lay in between. The CDR3 covers 15 residues. Germline values: CDR1 SGHRS, CDR2 YFSETQ. Here the CDR3 reads CASKLEAVNIYEQYF. The CDR3 region has the DNA TGCGCCAGCAAGTTAGAGGCAGTGAATATTTACGAGCAGTACTTC.

Remarks on this clone: A read error may account for a junction end that differs from germline. J is TRBJ2-1 and V is TRBV6-5, with a tentative D call TRBD2 (6 bases). CDR3 length equals 14 residues. CDR1 and CDR2 (germline): MNHEY, SVGAGI. In DNA form, the CDR3 reads TGTGCCAGCAGTGACTCTGGGGAGGCGGGTGAGCAGTTCTTC. Residues: CASSDSGEAGEQFF.

The chain links TRBV5-1 to TRBJ1-2; 7 nucleotides align to TRBD1. V lost 4 bases and J lost 4; bases outside the gene matches: 10. Germline CDR1 is SGHRS and CDR2 is YFSETQ. This CDR3 comprises 15 residues. The CDR3 loop is CASSIQTGLGYGYTF. The CDR3 region has the DNA TGCGCCAGCAGCATTCAGACAGGGCTCGGCTATGGCTACACCTTC.

V usage is TRBV18 and J usage is TRBJ2-3; D not resolved. In germline, CDR1 is KGHSH, CDR2 LQKENI. CDR3 length: 16 amino acids. V lost 0 bases to trimming and J lost 0 bases, with 10 bases between them. CDR3 DNA: TGTGCCAGCTCACCACCGGATGGATTTAGCACAGATACGCAGTATTTT. Protein product: CASSPPDGFSTDTQYF.

The chain couples TRBV6-4 to TRBJ1-1; 8 nucleotides line up with TRBD1. Unmatched junction bases numbered 2, after V lost 3 bases and J lost 5 bases. In germline, CDR1 is MRHNA, CDR2 SNTAGT. CDR3 length: 13 residues. The CDR3 bases are TGTGCCAGCAGTGAGTACAGGGGGACTGAAGCTTTCTTT. Amino acid sequence: CASSEYRGTEAFF.

The chain is built from TRBV5-4 and TRBJ2-1, with TRBD2 matching over 13 bases. This CDR3 is built from 14 residues. V was clipped by 5 bases and J by 8 bases; unmatched bases: 4. The V gene's germline CDR1 is SGHNT and CDR2 YYREEE (reference sequence). CDR3 sequence reads: CASRRGLAGDEQFF. In DNA, the CDR3 is TGTGCCAGCAGACGTGGACTAGCGGGAGATGAGCAGTTCTTC.

The chain joins TRBV29-1 to TRBJ1-2, with D possibly TRBD1 on 6 matching bases. This CDR3 region has 12 residues. The V and J ends lost 2 bases and 8 bases respectively, with 12 bases between them. Germline CDR1 SQVTM, CDR2 ANQGSEA. The CDR3 DNA is TGCAGCGTTGAATCGGACAGAGGCGGCTACACCTTC. Residues: CSVESDRGGYTF.

V gene TRBV5-1 combines with J gene TRBJ2-3, with TRBD1 matching over 11 bases. V dropped 3 bases and J dropped 3; count of bases not matched to a gene: 3. The CDR3 runs 15 residues. CDR1 and CDR2 (germline): SGHRS, YFSETQ. CDR3 protein: CASSSGTGGTDTQYF. CDR3 DNA sequence: TGCGCCAGCAGCTCCGGGACAGGGGGAACAGATACGCAGTATTTT.

The chain links TRBV13 to TRBJ2-4, with 10 bases aligning to TRBD1. With 5 bases clipped from V and 1 base from J, the junction kept 2 bases outside the gene matches. Germline CDR1 reads PRHDT; CDR2 reads FYEKMQ (reference sequence). The CDR3 consists of 15 residues. Written as DNA, the CDR3 is TGTGCCAGCAGCCCGGACAGGGGGGCCAAAAACATTCAGTACTTC. Its protein product is CASSPDRGAKNIQYF.

The chain recombines TRBV7-6 with TRBJ1-3; unclear D gene. Germline CDR1 and CDR2: SGHVS and FNYEAQ. This CDR3 is built from 15 residues. V shed 1 base and J shed 0 bases, with 7 bases lying between them. For the CDR3, the DNA is TGTGCCAGCAGCTTAGGCCAGAGCTCTGGAAACACCATATATTTT. Translating gives CASSLGQSSGNTIYF. The whole variable domain, remainder taken from reference TRBV7-6 and TRBJ1-3, is GAGVSQSPRYKVTKRGQDVALRCDPISGHVSLYWYRQALGQGPEFLTYFNYEAQQDKSGLPNDRFSAERPEGSISTLTIQRTEQRDSAMYRCASSLGQSSGNTIYFGEGSWLTVV.

The chain recombines TRBV5-1 with TRBJ2-1; the D gene is possibly TRBD1 (5 bases). In germline, CDR1 is SGHRS, CDR2 YFSETQ. Deletions cut 0 bases from V and 1 base from J, with 8 bases between. This CDR3 contains 15 residues. The CDR3 is CASSLGGWSYNEQFF. As DNA, the CDR3 is TGCGCCAGCAGCTTGGGGGGCTGGTCCTACAATGAGCAGTTCTTC. Full variable domain (missing parts from reference TRBV5-1 and TRBJ2-1): KAGVTQTPRYLIKTRGQQVTLSCSPISGHRSVSWYQQTPGQGLQFLFEYFSETQRNKGNFPGRFSGRQFSNSRSEMNVSTLELGDSALYLCASSLGGWSYNEQFFGPGTRLTVL.

The chain uses TRBV2 and TRBJ1-5; 10 bases match TRBD1. The J segment lost 6 bases and the V segment lost 5 bases, leaving 4 bases of the junction unmatched. Germline CDR1 SNHLY, CDR2 FYNNEI. The CDR3 extends over 14 amino acids. For the CDR3, the DNA is TGTGCCAGCAGTCGACAGGGGGCAAGTCAGCCCCAGCATTTT. This translates into CASSRQGASQPQHF.

This clone was seen a handful of times. CDR3 loop: CASSIDPNPKETQYF. CDR3 DNA sequence: TGTGCCAGCAGTATAGACCCAAACCCCAAAGAGACCCAGTACTTC. The gene calls are TRBV27 and TRBJ2-5; no reliable D call. The germline gives CDR1 MNHEY, CDR2 SMNVEV (reference sequence). The CDR3 loop spans 15 amino acids. Trimming took 5 bases from V and 3 from J, leaving 16 bases between them.

The chain has TRBV7-6 and TRBJ2-2; perhaps TRBD1 as D (5 bases). This CDR3 comprises 17 residues. Between the trimmed V and J ends, which lost 1 base and 2 bases, there was a span of 14 bases. CDR1 is SGHVS, CDR2 FNYEAQ, per germline. The CDR3 DNA sequence: TGTGCCAGCAGCTTAGGAGCCCCCCAGGGCAACACCGGGGAGCTGTTTTTT. Its translation is CASSLGAPQGNTGELFF.

The V call is TRBV15, the J call TRBJ2-1; D unresolved. Per germline, CDR1 LNHNV and CDR2 YYDKDF (reference sequence). The CDR3 covers 16 residues. The V end lost 0 bases, the J end lost 6 bases, and 15 bases lay between the germline ends. CDR3 in DNA: TGTGCCACCAGCAGAGATAGACCAGGACCGGCCAATGAGCAGTTCTTC. The encoded protein is CATSRDRPGPANEQFF.

The chain is built from TRBV2 and TRBJ1-5; the D is unclear. V lost 6 bases to trimming and J lost 6 bases, with 12 bases between them. Germline V gene sequence: CDR1 SNHLY, CDR2 FYNNEI. The length of the CDR3 is 13 residues. CDR3 loop: CASSRTLGQPQHF. CDR3 nucleotides: TGTGCCAGCAGCCGCACGCTCGGTCAGCCCCAGCATTTT.

V and J are TRBV7-6 and TRBJ1-2; D is unclear. The CDR3 totals 14 residues. The germline V gene has CDR1 SGHVS and CDR2 FNYEAQ. V was trimmed by 1 base and J by 14 bases, leaving 20 bases between them. As DNA, the CDR3 is TGTGCCAGCAGCTTAGTTGAGGGAGACTACTCTGGGACCTTC. Encoded protein: CASSLVEGDYSGTF. The full variable domain, in which reference TRBV7-6 and TRBJ1-2 provide the parts outside the CDR3, is GAGVSQSPRYKVTKRGQDVALRCDPISGHVSLYWYRQALGQGPEFLTYFNYEAQQDKSGLPNDRFSAERPEGSISTLTIQRTEQRDSAMYRCASSLVEGDYSGTFGSGTRLTVV.

The J gene is TRBJ2-1, the V gene TRBV11-1; the match to TRBD1 covers 8 bases. V was clipped by 9 bases and J by 7 bases; unmatched bases: 14. The length of the CDR3 is 15 residues. CDR1 is SGHAT and CDR2 is FQDESV in the germline V gene (reference sequence). Written as DNA, the CDR3 is TGTGCCAGTAGCCGAGTGGGCAGGGACAGGAATGAGCAGTTCTTC. Translation: CASSRVGRDRNEQFF.

The chain uses TRBV20-1 and TRBJ2-7; D possibly corresponds to TRBD1 (5 bases). Between the trimmed V and J ends, which lost 6 bases and 1 base, there was a span of 7 bases. The CDR3 spans 11 residues. Per germline, CDR1 DFQATT and CDR2 SNEGSKA (reference sequence). The CDR3 DNA reads TGCAGTGCCAGGGCTTCCTACGAGCAGTACTTC. This codes for CSARASYEQYF.

This clone came up a few times. The chain employs TRBV2 and TRBJ1-1; D unclear. Germline CDR1 reads SNHLY; CDR2 reads FYNNEI. Trimming left V 4 bases short and J 4 bases short, with 10 bases between. CDR3 length equals 13 residues. The CDR3 bases are TGTGCCAGCAGTGTTTTAATGGCCACTGAAGCTTTCTTT. The encoded protein is CASSVLMATEAFF.

The J gene is TRBJ1-4, the V gene TRBV7-8, with TRBD1 matching over 9 bases. The V segment lost 5 bases and the J segment 8 bases; nucleotides outside the gene matches: 9. CDR1 is SGHVS, CDR2 FQNEAQ, per germline. This CDR3 comprises 15 residues. The CDR3 DNA reads as TGTGCCAGCAGCACCTTACAGGGGGCGAGGGAAAAACTGTTTTTT. Its protein product is CASSTLQGAREKLFF.

J is TRBJ2-7 and V is TRBV4-2; a weak D match, TRBD1 (6 bases). The CDR3 is 16 residues long. Germline V CDR1 and CDR2: LGHNA, YNFKEQ. The V gene lost 4 bases and the J gene lost 1 base, with 17 bases spanning the gap. The CDR3 DNA reads as TGTGCCAGCAGCCCCATTGGGGGCCGGGGATCCTACGAGCAGTACTTC. Its protein product is CASSPIGGRGSYEQYF.

V is TRBV4-3 and J is TRBJ1-1; 8 positions match TRBD1. This CDR3 is 14 amino acids long. With V trimmed by 0 bases and J by 4 bases, 1 base remained unmatched. Germline CDR1 LGHNA, CDR2 YSLEER. CDR3 bases: TGCGCCAGCAGCCAAGATACAGGGGGCACTGAAGCTTTCTTT. Translated, it gives CASSQDTGGTEAFF.

The chain combines TRBV25-1 with TRBJ2-5; D is undetermined. Looked up from germline, CDR1 is MGHDK and CDR2 is SYGVNS. The ends were cut back, 5 bases at V and 5 bases at J, with 12 bases in the middle. The CDR3 sequence is 13 residues long. The CDR3, as DNA: TGTGCCAGCAGTTCCAGTCCTGGGGAGACCCAGTACTTC. Translated, it gives CASSSSPGETQYF.

This chain uses TRBV6-2 or TRBV6-3 with TRBJ1-1; no definite D call. The CDR3 runs to 13 residues. Per germline, CDR1 MNHEY and CDR2 SVGEGT. V was shortened by 0 bases and J by 7 bases, with 9 bases between the two germline ends. CDR3 bases: TGTGCCAGCAGTTACTCGGACGGGAATGAAGCTTTCTTT. This gives the protein CASSYSDGNEAFF.